These 22 T cell receptor beta chains originate from one sample sequenced in a study of T cell changes during pregnancy in multiple sclerosis. Clones were sequenced by immunoSEQ multiplex PCR, and TCRdb holds only the in-frame ones, with some missing. The sample contains 88,000 or so clones, about 90% of which appear only once. Specimen: peripheral blood, collected before pregnancy. The receptors shown here come from a female donor with multiple sclerosis, enrolled in a pregnancy study.

This clone was observed once. The V call is TRBV5-1, the J call TRBJ2-2, with 8 nucleotides matching TRBD1. Germline V gene lookup returns CDR1 SGHRS and CDR2 YFSETQ. CDR3 length: 15 amino acids. V trimming: 0 bases; J trimming: 6 bases; junction bases outside the gene matches: 4. The CDR3 coding sequence is TGCGCCAGCAGCTTGGCGGGACAGGTAGCCGGGGAGCTGTTTTTT. Protein: CASSLAGQVAGELFF.

The rearrangement uses TRBV2 and TRBJ2-5, with D perhaps matching TRBD1 (7 bases). Germline V gene lookup returns CDR1 SNHLY and CDR2 FYNNEI. V dropped 1 base and J dropped 5 bases, with 17 bases sitting between them. This CDR3 comprises 16 residues. In nucleotides, the CDR3 is TGTGCCAGCAGTGAAGGTGGCAGGGGGGTGGCGGAGACCCAGTACTTC. This codes for CASSEGGRGVAETQYF.

The chain is built from TRBV7-2 and TRBJ2-1; 8 bases align to TRBD2. V lost 5 bases and J lost 6; bases outside the gene matches: 12. Germline CDR1 and CDR2: SGHTA and FQGNSA. The CDR3 spans 16 residues. The chain's CDR3 is CASSRPGLVAVNEQFF. In nucleotides, the CDR3 is TGTGCCAGCAGCCGACCGGGACTAGTAGCAGTCAATGAGCAGTTCTTC.

The chain carries TRBV7-2 and TRBJ2-7, with D perhaps TRBD2 (6 bases). Trimming shortened V by 4 bases and J by 2 bases, and 12 bases separated the two germline ends. Looked up from germline, CDR1 is SGHTA and CDR2 is FQGNSA. This CDR3 contains 14 residues. The CDR3 DNA follows: TGTGCCAGCAGCTCGGGACTGCACGCCTACGAGCAGTACTTC. Encoded protein: CASSSGLHAYEQYF.

This clone was observed a single time. The CDR3 spells CASSRSGRSSYNEQFF. CDR3 in DNA: TGTGCCAGCAGCCGGAGCGGGAGGAGCTCCTACAATGAGCAGTTCTTC. The rearrangement uses TRBV5-4 and TRBJ2-1; TRBD2 matches at 9 bases. Germline V gene data show CDR1 as SGHNT and CDR2 as YYREEE (reference sequence). This CDR3 has 16 amino acids. J lost 0 bases, V lost 4 bases, and 5 bases had no gene match. Complete variable domain (other parts from reference TRBV5-4 and TRBJ2-1): ETGVTQSPTHLIKTRGQQVTLRCSSQSGHNTVSWYQQALGQGPQFIFQYYREEENGRGNFPPRFSGLQFPNYSSELNVNALELDDSALYLCASSRSGRSSYNEQFFGPGTRLTVL.

The chain employs TRBV19 and TRBJ2-1; 8 nucleotides line up with TRBD2. With V trimmed by 6 bases and J by 8 bases, 9 bases remained unmatched. This CDR3 comprises 14 residues. The germline CDR1 and CDR2 sequences are LNHDA and SQIVND (reference sequence). The CDR3 here is CASRGRGLVHEQFF. CDR3 bases: TGTGCCAGTAGGGGGCGGGGACTAGTCCATGAGCAGTTCTTC.

This chain joins TRBV7-9 and TRBJ2-2; TRBD2 might be the D (6 bases). The CDR3 has 15 amino acids. CDR1 and CDR2 (germline): SEHNR, FQNEAQ (reference sequence). V lost 6 bases and J 6 bases, leaving 17 bases between the germline ends. As DNA, the CDR3 is TGTGCCAGCAGGGGGTTTGCGGGATTGGCCGGGGAGCTGTTTTTT. Its translation is CASRGFAGLAGELFF.

The chain is built from TRBV9 and TRBJ2-1; a weak D match, TRBD2 (6 bases). The CDR3 is made up of 15 amino acids. Looked up from germline, CDR1 is SGDLS and CDR2 is YYNGEE. Trimming cost V 5 bases and J 0 bases, with 12 bases left between them. The chain's CDR3 is CASSTAGLSYNEQFF. CDR3 DNA: TGTGCCAGCAGTACGGCGGGACTCTCCTACAATGAGCAGTTCTTC.

CDR3 loop: CASSSRLGVLGNEQFF. The CDR3 nucleotides are TGTGCCAGCAGCTCCCGTCTAGGGGTTTTGGGCAATGAGCAGTTCTTC. The gene calls are TRBV13 and TRBJ2-1; tentative D call: TRBD1 (5 bases). V lost 4 bases, J lost 6 bases, and 19 bases lay in between. The CDR3 has 16 amino acids. CDR1 and CDR2 (germline): PRHDT, FYEKMQ (reference sequence).

The gene calls are TRBV6-1 and TRBJ2-7; D uncertain. The germline gives CDR1 MNHNS, CDR2 SASEGT. V was clipped by 3 bases and J by 5 bases, with 8 bases between them. This CDR3 is 12 amino acids long. CDR3 DNA: TGTGCCAGCAGTGATTTGCGCGACGAGCAGTACTTC. It yields the protein CASSDLRDEQYF.

This clone appeared once. V gene TRBV9 combines with J gene TRBJ2-1; the match to TRBD2 covers 12 bases. The ends lost 4 bases at V and 8 bases at J; junction bases unmatched: 7. The CDR3 has 15 amino acids. In germline, CDR1 is SGDLS, CDR2 YYNGEE. CDR3 nucleotides: TGTGCCAGCAGCCAAGGACTAGCGGGAATCTATGAGCAGTTCTTC. The encoded protein is CASSQGLAGIYEQFF. The full variable domain, rest sourced from reference TRBV9 and TRBJ2-1, is DSGVTQTPKHLITATGQRVTLRCSPRSGDLSVYWYQQSLDQGLQFLIQYYNGEERAKGNILERFSAQQFPDLHSELNLSSLELGDSALYFCASSQGLAGIYEQFFGPGTRLTVL.

The chain employs TRBV6-1 and TRBJ2-5; perhaps TRBD2 as D (6 bases). The CDR3 totals 14 residues. The V gene's germline CDR1 is MNHNS and CDR2 SASEGT. The V end was cut by 3 bases, the J end by 1 base, with 9 bases between. The chain's CDR3 is CASSDFGGQETQYF. Written as DNA, the CDR3 is TGTGCCAGCAGTGATTTCGGGGGCCAAGAGACCCAGTACTTC.

The rearrangement links TRBV11-2 to TRBJ1-3, with a tentative D call TRBD1 (6 bases). Germline V gene lookup returns CDR1 SGHAT and CDR2 FQNNGV. Trimming left V 4 bases short and J 3 bases short, with 10 bases between. The CDR3 has 14 amino acids. As DNA, the CDR3 is TGTGCCAGCAGCTCAGGGGTTATTGGAAACACCATATATTTT. It specifies CASSSGVIGNTIYF.

This clone appeared a few times. The V gene is TRBV7-9, the J gene TRBJ2-4; tentatively, D is TRBD2 (6 bases). Trimming shortened V by 5 bases and J by 6 bases, and 17 bases separated the two germline ends. Germline CDR1 and CDR2: SEHNR and FQNEAQ (reference sequence). The CDR3 length is 15 residues. CDR3 sequence reads: CASSRAGGDLNIQYF. In DNA, the CDR3 is TGTGCCAGCAGCCGCGCAGGAGGGGACCTAAACATTCAGTACTTC.

CDR3 loop: CASSYRTGTFTDTQYF. The CDR3 DNA reads TGTGCCAGCAGCTACAGGACAGGGACCTTCACAGATACGCAGTATTTT. The chain uses TRBV5-6 and TRBJ2-3; 8 positions agree with TRBD1. In germline, CDR1 is SGHDT, CDR2 YYEEEE. This CDR3 region has 16 residues. V trimming: 3 bases; J trimming: 2 bases; junction bases outside the gene matches: 8. Drawing the rest from reference TRBV5-6 and TRBJ2-3, the complete variable domain is DAGVTQSPTHLIKTRGQQVTLRCSPKSGHDTVSWYQQALGQGPQFIFQYYEEEERQRGNFPDRFSGHQFPNYSSELNVNALLLGDSALYLCASSYRTGTFTDTQYFGPGTRLTVL.

V is TRBV9 and J is TRBJ2-1; D might be TRBD2 (5 bases). The germline V gene encodes CDR1 SGDLS and CDR2 YYNGEE. This CDR3 region has 14 residues. Deletions cut 4 bases from V and 6 bases from J, with 14 bases between. As DNA, the CDR3 is TGTGCCAGCAGCCCCCGGGGTGTTTCCAATGAGCAGTTCTTC. Residues: CASSPRGVSNEQFF.

The rearrangement joins TRBV29-1 to TRBJ2-7, with 9 nucleotides matching TRBD2. The CDR3 extends over 15 amino acids. V was clipped by 4 bases and J by 5 bases; unmatched bases: 12. Germline-derived CDR1 and CDR2 are SQVTM and ANQGSEA. The CDR3 nucleotides are TGCAGCGTTGCACACGTAGCGGGAGCCTCGGACGAGCAGTACTTC. Translating gives CSVAHVAGASDEQYF.

The chain employs TRBV28 and TRBJ2-1; 10 bases are shared with TRBD1. Germline-derived CDR1 and CDR2 are MDHEN and SYDVKM. This CDR3 is built from 18 residues. Germline trimming cut 5 bases from V and 0 bases from J; bases unmatched to any gene: 10. This CDR3 reads CASSRQGAWTSSYNEQFF. CDR3 nucleotide sequence: TGTGCCAGCAGTCGACAGGGGGCTTGGACGAGCTCCTACAATGAGCAGTTCTTC.

V usage is TRBV5-4 and J usage is TRBJ2-3; D is undetermined. Germline V gives CDR1 SGHNT, CDR2 YYREEE (reference sequence). This CDR3 is built from 14 residues. Trimming cost V 4 bases and J 2 bases, with 11 bases left between them. This CDR3 is CASSLLPPTDTQYF. For the CDR3, the DNA is TGTGCCAGCAGCCTCCTACCCCCCACAGATACGCAGTATTTT. Using reference TRBV5-4 and TRBJ2-3 for the parts outside the CDR3, the full variable domain is ETGVTQSPTHLIKTRGQQVTLRCSSQSGHNTVSWYQQALGQGPQFIFQYYREEENGRGNFPPRFSGLQFPNYSSELNVNALELDDSALYLCASSLLPPTDTQYFGPGTRLTVL.

The gene calls are TRBV5-1 and TRBJ2-3; TRBD2 agrees at 7 bases. V shed 4 bases, J shed 6 bases, and the junction held 8 bases outside the gene matches. The CDR3 is 14 residues long. Germline V gene data show CDR1 as SGHRS and CDR2 as YFSETQ. In nucleotides, the CDR3 is TGCGCCAGCAGCCGAGGACTAGAAGGGGATACGCAGTATTTT. This gives the protein CASSRGLEGDTQYF.

This sequence joins TRBV4-3 and TRBJ2-1; 10 nucleotides agree with TRBD2. V lost 0 bases and J lost 7; bases outside the gene matches: 3. The CDR3 spans 15 residues. Germline lookup yields CDR1 LGHNA and CDR2 YSLEER. As DNA, the CDR3 is TGCGCCAGCAGCCAAGACGGACTAGCGGCGAATGAGCAGTTCTTC. Encoded protein: CASSQDGLAANEQFF.

The V and J genes are TRBV6-6 and TRBJ2-7, with 11 bases fitting TRBD2. Germline V CDR1 and CDR2: MNHNY, SVGAGI (reference sequence). CDR3 length: 16 residues. V was pared by 5 bases and J by 3 bases, with 9 bases of the junction left unmatched. CDR3 region: CASSGTLSGRDYEQYF. For the CDR3, the DNA is TGTGCCAGCAGTGGGACCCTTAGCGGGAGGGACTACGAGCAGTACTTC.